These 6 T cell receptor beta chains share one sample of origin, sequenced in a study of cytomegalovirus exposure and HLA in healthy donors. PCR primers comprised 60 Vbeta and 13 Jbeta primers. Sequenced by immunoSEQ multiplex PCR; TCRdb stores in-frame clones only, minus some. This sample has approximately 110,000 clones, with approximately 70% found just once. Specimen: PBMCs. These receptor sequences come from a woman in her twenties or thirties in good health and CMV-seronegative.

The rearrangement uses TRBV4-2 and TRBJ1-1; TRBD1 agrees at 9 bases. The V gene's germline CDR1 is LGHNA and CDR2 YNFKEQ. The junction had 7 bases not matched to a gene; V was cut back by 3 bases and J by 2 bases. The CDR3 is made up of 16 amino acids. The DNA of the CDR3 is TGTGCCAGCAGCCACCCCATGGGACAGGGTAACACTGAAGCTTTCTTT. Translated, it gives CASSHPMGQGNTEAFF.

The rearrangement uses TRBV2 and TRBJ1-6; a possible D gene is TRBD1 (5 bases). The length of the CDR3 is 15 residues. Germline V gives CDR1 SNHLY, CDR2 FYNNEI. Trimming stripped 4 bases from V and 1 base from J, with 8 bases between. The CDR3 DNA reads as TGTGCCAGCAGTGGGGCAGGGTCCTATAATTCACCCCTCCACTTT. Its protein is CASSGAGSYNSPLHF.

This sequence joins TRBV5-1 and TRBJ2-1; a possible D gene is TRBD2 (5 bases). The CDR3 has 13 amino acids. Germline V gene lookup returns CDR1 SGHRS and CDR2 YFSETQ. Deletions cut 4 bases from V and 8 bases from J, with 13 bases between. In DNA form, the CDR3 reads TGCGCCAGCAGCGGGAGAAGCTTAGATGAGCAGTTCTTC. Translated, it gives CASSGRSLDEQFF.

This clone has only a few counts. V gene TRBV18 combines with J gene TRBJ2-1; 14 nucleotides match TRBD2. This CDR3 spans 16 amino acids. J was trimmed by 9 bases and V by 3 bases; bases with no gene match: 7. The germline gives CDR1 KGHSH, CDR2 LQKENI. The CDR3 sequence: CASSPKGLAGESEQFF. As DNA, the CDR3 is TGTGCCAGCTCACCGAAGGGACTAGCGGGAGAGAGTGAGCAGTTCTTC.

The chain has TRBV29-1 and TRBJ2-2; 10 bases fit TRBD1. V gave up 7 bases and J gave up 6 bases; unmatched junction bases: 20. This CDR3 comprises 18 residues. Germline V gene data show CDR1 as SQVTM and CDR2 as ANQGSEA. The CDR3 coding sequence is TGCAGCGCTACCGCTTCCGGGACAGGGGATTTTGGGGCCGGGGAGCTGTTTTTT. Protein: CSATASGTGDFGAGELFF.

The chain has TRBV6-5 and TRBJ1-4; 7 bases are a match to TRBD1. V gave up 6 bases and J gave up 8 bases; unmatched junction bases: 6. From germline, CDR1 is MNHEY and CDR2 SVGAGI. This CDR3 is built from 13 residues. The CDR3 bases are TGTGCCAGCAGAAGACAGGGAGGAGAAAAACTGTTTTTT. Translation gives CASRRQGGEKLFF.